This record looks at one TCR beta chain sequence and its context. Its antigen is still unknown. This sample is part of a study of cytomegalovirus exposure and HLA in healthy donors. Background on the study: Unique TCRs from HLA-typed donors, 70 million to 85 million of them, were held in an early data release.

The study's findings and limits: The CMV antigen specificity of a few CMV-associated chains was confirmed through in vitro analysis. Earlier analysis yielded a pattern in which most TCR beta V segments were productive about 87% or about 30% of the time. The study recorded about 150 TCR beta chains that were cytomegalovirus-associated.

Germline CDR1 reads SGHNT; CDR2 reads YYREEE (reference sequence). Losses at the gene ends were 6 bases for V and 0 bases for J; bases not matched to a gene: 9. CDR3 length equals 15 residues. 13 Jbeta primers and 60 Vbeta primers were used for the PCR. This table comes from immunoSEQ multiplex PCR, and its TCRdb copy is limited to in-frame clones, with some not included. The sample shows over 100,000 clones, around 80% of them seen only once. The V and J genes are TRBV5-4 and TRBJ2-7, with 7 bases fitting TRBD2. The clonotype originates from a man aged 25 to 40 in good health and CMV-seropositive. The sequenced material came from PBMCs. The CDR3 loop reads CASNSGGWGSYEQYF. DNA for the CDR3: TGTGCCAGCAACTCGGGGGGATGGGGCTCCTACGAGCAGTACTTC. Looking up the rest from reference TRBV5-4 and TRBJ2-7 gives the full variable domain: ETGVTQSPTHLIKTRGQQVTLRCSSQSGHNTVSWYQQALGQGPQFIFQYYREEENGRGNFPPRFSGLQFPNYSSELNVNALELDDSALYLCASNSGGWGSYEQYFGPGTRLTVT.